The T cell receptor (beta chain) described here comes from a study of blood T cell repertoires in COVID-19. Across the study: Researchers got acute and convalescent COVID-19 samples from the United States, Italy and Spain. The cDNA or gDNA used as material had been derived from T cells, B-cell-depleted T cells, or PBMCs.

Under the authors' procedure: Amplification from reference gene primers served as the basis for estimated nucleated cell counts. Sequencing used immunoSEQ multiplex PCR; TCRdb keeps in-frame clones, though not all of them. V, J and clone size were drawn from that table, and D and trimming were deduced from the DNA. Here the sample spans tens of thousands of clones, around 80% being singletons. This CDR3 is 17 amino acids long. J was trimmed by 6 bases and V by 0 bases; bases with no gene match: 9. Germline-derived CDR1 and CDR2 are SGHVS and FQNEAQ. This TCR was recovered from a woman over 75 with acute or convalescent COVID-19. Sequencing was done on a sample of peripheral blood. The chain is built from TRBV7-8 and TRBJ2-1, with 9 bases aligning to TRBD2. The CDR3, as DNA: TGTGCCAGCAGCTTAGCGCATGCTAGCGGGACGGGCAATGAGCAGTTCTTC. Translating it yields CASSLAHASGTGNEQFF.